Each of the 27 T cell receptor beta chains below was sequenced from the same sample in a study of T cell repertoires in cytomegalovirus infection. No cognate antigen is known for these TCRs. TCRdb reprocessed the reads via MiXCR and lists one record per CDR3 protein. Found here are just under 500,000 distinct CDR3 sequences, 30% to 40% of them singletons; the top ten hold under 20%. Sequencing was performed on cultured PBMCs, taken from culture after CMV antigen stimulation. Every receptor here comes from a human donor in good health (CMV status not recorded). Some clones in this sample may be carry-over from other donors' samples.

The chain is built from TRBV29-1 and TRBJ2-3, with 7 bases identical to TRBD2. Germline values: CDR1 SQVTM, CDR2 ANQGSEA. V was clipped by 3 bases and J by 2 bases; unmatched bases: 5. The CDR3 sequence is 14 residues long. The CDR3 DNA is TGCAGCGTTGATGAAGGGACTACCACAGATACGCAGTATTTT. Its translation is CSVDEGTTTDTQYF.

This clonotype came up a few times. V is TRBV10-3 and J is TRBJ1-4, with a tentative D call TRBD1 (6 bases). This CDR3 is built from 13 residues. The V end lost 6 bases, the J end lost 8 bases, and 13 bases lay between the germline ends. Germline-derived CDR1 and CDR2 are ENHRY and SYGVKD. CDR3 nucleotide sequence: TGTGCCATCAGGCGGGACAACGAGGAAAAACTGTTTTTT. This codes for CAIRRDNEEKLFF.

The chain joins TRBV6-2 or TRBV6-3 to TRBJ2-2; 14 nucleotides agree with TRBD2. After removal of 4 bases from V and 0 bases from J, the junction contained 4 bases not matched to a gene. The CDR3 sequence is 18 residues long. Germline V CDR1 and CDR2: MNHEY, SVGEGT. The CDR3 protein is CASSLLGLAGANTGELFF. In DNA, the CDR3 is TGTGCCAGCAGTTTGCTGGGACTAGCGGGAGCGAACACCGGGGAGCTGTTTTTT.

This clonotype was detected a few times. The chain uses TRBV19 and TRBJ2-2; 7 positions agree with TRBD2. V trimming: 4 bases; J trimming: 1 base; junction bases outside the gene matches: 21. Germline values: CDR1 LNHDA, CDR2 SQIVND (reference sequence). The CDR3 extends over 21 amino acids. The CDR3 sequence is CASSTSEGLAALLRNTGELFF. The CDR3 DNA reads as TGTGCCAGTAGTACCTCGGAAGGGCTAGCGGCCCTCCTTAGGAACACCGGGGAGCTGTTTTTT.

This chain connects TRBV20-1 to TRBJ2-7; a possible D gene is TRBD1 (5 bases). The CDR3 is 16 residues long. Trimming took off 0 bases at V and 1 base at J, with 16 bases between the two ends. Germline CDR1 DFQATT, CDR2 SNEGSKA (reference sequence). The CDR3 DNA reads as TGCAGTGCTAGAGATCTACAGGAAGGCTCATCCTACGAGCAGTACTTC. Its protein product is CSARDLQEGSSYEQYF.

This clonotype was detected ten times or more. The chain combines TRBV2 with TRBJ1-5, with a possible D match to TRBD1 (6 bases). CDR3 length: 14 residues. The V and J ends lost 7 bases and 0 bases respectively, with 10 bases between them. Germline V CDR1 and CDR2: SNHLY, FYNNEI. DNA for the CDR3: TGTGCCAGCACCCGGGACATTAGCAATCAGCCCCAGCATTTT. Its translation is CASTRDISNQPQHF.

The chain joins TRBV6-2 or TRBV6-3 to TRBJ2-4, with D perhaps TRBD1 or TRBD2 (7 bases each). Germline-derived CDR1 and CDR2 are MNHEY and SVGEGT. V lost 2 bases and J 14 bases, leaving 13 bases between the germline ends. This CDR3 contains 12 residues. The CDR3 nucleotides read TGTGCCAGCAGTTACACCCCAGGGGGGGAGTACTTC. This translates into CASSYTPGGEYF.

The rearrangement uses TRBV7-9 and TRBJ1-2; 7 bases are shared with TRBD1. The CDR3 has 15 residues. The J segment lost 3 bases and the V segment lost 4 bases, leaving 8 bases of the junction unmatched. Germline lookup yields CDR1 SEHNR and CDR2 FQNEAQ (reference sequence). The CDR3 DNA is TGTGCCAGCAGCTCAACAGGGACAGACTACTATGGCTACACCTTC. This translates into CASSSTGTDYYGYTF.

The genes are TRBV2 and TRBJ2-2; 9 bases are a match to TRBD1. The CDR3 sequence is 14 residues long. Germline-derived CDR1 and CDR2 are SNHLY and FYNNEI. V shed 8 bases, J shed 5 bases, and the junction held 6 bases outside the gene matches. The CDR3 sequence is CASWDRDGTGELFF. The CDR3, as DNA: TGTGCCAGCTGGGACAGGGATGGAACCGGGGAGCTGTTTTTT.

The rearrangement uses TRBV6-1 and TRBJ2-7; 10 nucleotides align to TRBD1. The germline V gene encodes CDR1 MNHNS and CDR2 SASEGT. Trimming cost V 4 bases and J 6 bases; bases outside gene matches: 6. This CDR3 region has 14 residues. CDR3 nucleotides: TGTGCCAGCAGTGGAACCGGGACAGGGGTCGAGCAGTACGTC. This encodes CASSGTGTGVEQYV.

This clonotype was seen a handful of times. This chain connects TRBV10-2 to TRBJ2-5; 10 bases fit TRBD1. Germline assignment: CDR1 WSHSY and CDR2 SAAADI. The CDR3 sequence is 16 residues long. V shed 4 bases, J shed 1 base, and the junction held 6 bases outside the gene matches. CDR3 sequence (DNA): TGCGCCAGCAGTGCAGGGGACAGGGGCTTCCAAGAGACCCAGTACTTC. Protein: CASSAGDRGFQETQYF.

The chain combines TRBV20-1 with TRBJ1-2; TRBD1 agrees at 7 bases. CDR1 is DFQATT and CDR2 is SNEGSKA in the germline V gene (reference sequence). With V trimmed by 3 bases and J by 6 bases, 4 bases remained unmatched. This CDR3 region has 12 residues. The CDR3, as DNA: TGCAGTGCTAGTCGACAGGGTCATGGCTACACCTTC. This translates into CSASRQGHGYTF.

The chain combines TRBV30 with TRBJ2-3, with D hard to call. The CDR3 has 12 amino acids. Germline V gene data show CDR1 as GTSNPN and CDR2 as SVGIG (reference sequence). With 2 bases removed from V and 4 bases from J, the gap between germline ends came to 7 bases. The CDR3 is CAWSITADTQYF. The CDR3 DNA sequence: TGTGCCTGGAGTATCACCGCAGATACGCAGTATTTT.

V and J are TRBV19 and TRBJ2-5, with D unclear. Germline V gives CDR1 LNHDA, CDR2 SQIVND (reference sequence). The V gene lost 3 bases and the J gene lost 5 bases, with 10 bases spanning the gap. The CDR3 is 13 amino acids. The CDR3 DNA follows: TGTGCCAGTAGTATGAGTACGAGGGAGACCCAGTACTTC. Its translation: CASSMSTRETQYF.

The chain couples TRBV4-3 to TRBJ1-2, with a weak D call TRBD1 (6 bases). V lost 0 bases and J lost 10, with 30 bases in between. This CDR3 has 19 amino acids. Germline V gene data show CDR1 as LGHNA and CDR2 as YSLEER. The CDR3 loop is CASSQDVIPDSQHPFDYTF. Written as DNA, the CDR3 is TGCGCCAGCAGCCAAGACGTAATACCGGACAGTCAGCACCCGTTTGACTACACCTTC.

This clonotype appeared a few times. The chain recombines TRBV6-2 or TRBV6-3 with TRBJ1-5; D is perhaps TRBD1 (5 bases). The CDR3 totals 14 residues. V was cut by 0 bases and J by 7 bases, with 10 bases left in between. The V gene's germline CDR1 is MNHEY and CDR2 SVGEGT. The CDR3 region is CASSYSSWGQPQHF. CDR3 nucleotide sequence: TGTGCCAGCAGTTACTCGTCCTGGGGGCAGCCCCAGCATTTT.

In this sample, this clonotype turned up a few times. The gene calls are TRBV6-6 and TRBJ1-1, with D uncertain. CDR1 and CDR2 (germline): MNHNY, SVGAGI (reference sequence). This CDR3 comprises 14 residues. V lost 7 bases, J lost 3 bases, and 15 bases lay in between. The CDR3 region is CASKDSQVHTEAFF. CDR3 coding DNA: TGTGCCAGCAAGGACTCCCAGGTTCACACTGAAGCTTTCTTT.

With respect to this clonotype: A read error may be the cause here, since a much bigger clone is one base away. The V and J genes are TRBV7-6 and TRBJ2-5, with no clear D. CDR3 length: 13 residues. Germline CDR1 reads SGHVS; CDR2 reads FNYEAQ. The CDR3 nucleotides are TGTGCCAGCAGCTTAGCGGACCAAGAGACCAAGTACTTC. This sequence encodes CASSLADQETKYF.

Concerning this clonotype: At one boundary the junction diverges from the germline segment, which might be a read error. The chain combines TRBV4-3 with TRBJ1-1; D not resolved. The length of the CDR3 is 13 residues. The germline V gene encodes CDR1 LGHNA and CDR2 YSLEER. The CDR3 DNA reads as TGCGCCAACAGCCAAGAAATCCGGACTGAAGCTTTCTTT. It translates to CANSQEIRTEAFF.

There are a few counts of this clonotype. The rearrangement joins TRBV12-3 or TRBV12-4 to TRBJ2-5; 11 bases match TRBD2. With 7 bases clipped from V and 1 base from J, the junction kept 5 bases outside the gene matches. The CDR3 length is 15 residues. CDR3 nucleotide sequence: TGTGCCAGCACCCTGACTAGCGGGGTCCAAGAGACCCAGTACTTC. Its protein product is CASTLTSGVQETQYF.

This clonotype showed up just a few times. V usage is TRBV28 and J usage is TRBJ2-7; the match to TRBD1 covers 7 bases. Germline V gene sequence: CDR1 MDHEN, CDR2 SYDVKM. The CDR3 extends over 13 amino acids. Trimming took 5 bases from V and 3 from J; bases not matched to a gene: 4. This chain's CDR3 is CASSPGDSYEQYV. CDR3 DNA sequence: TGTGCCAGCAGTCCCGGGGACAGCTACGAGCAGTACGTC.

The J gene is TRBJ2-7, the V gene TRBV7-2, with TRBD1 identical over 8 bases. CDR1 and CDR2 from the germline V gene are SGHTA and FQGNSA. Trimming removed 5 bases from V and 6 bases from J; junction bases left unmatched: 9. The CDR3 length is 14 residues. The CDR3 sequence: CASSPWTGWAEQYF. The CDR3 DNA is TGTGCCAGCAGCCCCTGGACAGGGTGGGCCGAGCAGTACTTC.

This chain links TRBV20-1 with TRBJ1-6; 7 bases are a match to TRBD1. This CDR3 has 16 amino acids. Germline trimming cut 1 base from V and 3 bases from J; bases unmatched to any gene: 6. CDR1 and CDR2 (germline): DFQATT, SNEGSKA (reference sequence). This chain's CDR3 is CSARAGQASYNSPLHF. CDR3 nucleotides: TGCAGTGCTAGAGCTGGACAGGCTAGCTATAATTCACCCCTCCACTTT.

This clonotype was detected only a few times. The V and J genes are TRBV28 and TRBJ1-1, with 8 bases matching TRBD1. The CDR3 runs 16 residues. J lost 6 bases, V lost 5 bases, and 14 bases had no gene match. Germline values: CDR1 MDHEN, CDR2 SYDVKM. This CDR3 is CASSLRDRFIKAEAFF. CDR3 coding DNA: TGTGCCAGCAGTCTCCGGGACAGGTTTATAAAGGCTGAAGCTTTCTTT.

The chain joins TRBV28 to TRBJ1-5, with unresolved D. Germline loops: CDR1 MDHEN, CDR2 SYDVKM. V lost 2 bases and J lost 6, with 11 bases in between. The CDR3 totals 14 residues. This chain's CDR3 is CASSLKRGRQPQHF. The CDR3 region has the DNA TGTGCCAGCAGTTTAAAAAGAGGACGTCAGCCCCAGCATTTT.

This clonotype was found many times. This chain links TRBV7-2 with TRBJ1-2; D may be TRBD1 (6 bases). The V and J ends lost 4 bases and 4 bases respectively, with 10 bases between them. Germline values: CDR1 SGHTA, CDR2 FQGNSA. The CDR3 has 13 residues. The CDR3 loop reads CASSSDRSYGYTF. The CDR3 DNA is TGTGCCAGCAGCTCCGACAGGAGCTATGGCTACACCTTC.

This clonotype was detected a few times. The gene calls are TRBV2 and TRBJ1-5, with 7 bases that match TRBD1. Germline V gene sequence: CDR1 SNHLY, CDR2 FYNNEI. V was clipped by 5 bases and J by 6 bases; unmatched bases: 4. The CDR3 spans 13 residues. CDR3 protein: CASSLTGFQPQHF. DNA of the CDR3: TGTGCCAGCAGTTTGACAGGGTTTCAGCCCCAGCATTTT.